The clone carrying this TCR beta chain was detected a few times. Original processing notes: ImmunoSEQ output lacked quality scores and full-length reads, limiting matched filtering. Method: immunoSEQ multiplex PCR; TCRdb's copy keeps in-frame clones and lacks some. The V and J calls and clone size are taken from that table; D and trimming were inferred from the DNA. The sample has approximately 640,000 clones; about two thirds are singletons. The data stem from a study of shared clonotypes between healthy human individuals. This CDR3 comprises 11 residues. The ends were cut back, 8 bases at V and 8 bases at J, with 12 bases in the middle. In germline, CDR1 is LNHDA, CDR2 SQIVND (reference sequence).

This TCR was recovered from a young woman in good health. This chain uses TRBV19 with TRBJ1-2; no clear D. The sample was memory CD4+ T cells sorted from blood. Subset noted: CD45RA-negative fraction. The CDR3 protein is CASRNDLGYTF. The CDR3 DNA reads as TGTGCCAGTCGAAATGACCTGGGCTACACCTTC.